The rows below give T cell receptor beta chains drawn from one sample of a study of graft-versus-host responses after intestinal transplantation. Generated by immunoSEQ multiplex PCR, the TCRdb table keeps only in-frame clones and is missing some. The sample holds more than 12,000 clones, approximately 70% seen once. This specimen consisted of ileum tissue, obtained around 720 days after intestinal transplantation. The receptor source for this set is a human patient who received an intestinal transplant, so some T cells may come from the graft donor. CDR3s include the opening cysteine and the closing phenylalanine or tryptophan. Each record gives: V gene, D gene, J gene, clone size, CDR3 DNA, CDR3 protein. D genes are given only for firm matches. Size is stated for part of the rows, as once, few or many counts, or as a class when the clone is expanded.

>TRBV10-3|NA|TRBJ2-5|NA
TGTGCCATCAAACACTCGGGGGAGACCCAGTACTTC
CAIKHSGETQYF
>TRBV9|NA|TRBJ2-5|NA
TGTGCCAGCAGCGGACGTATCGGGACACTAGGTGGAGAGACCCAGTACTTC
CASSGRIGTLGGETQYF
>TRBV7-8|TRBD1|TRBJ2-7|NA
TGTGCCAGCGGCCGAGACGGACAGGACGGCTACGAGCAGTACTTC
CASGRDGQDGYEQYF
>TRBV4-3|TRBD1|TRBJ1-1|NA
TGCGCCAGCAGCGCCAACAGGGGTTTGAACACTGAAGCTTTCTTT
CASSANRGLNTEAFF
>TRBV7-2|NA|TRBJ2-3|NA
TGTGCCAGGTTCGTAGATACGCAGTATTTT
CARFVDTQYF
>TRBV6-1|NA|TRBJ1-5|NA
TGTGCCAGCATTGAGTCGGGCTATAGCAATCAGCCCCAGCATTTT
CASIESGYSNQPQHF
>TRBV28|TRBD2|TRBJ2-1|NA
TGTGCCAGCAGTTTCGTACTAGCGCTTCCTTACAATGAGCAGTTCTTC
CASSFVLALPYNEQFF
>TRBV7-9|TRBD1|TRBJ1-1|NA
TGTGCCAGCAGCATGACAGGGAATACTGAAGCTTTCTTT
CASSMTGNTEAFF
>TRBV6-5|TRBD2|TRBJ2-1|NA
TGTGCCAGCAGTTACTCGGGACTAGCGGTTTACAATGAGCAGTTCTTC
CASSYSGLAVYNEQFF
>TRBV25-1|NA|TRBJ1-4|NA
TGTGCCAGCAGTGAATACTTCGGGGAGGCTAATGAAAAACCGTTTTTT
CASSEYFGEANEKPFF
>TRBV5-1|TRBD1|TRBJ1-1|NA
TGCGCCAGCAGCAGGACAGGGACTGAAGCTTTCTTT
CASSRTGTEAFF
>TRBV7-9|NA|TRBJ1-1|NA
TGTGCCAGCAGCTTCCCGGGGCGAAGTGTGAACACTGAAGCTTTCTTT
CASSFPGRSVNTEAFF
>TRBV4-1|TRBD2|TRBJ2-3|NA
TGCGCCAGCAGCCAAGACCGGTTCCCGGGGGGAAACACAGATACGCAGTATTTT
CASSQDRFPGGNTDTQYF
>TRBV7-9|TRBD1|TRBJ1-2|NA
TGTGCCAGCAGCTTTCCAGGGGGCACTAACTATGGCTACACCTTC
CASSFPGGTNYGYTF
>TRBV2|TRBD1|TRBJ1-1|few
TGTGCCAGCAGTAAGACAGGGGACACTGAAGCTTTCTTT
CASSKTGDTEAFF
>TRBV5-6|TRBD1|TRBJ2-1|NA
TGTGCCAGCAGCTTGTACCGGGACAGGGGTGACGATGGGCAGTTCTTC
CASSLYRDRGDDGQFF
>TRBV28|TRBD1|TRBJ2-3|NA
TGTGCCAGCAGTTTAGAGGACAGGATGGTAGTGACAGATACGCAGTATTTT
CASSLEDRMVVTDTQYF
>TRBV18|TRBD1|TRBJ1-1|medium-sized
TGTGCCAGCTCACCACGGTCAGGGGGGAACACTGAAGCTTTCTTT
CASSPRSGGNTEAFF
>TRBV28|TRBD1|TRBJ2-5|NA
TGTGCCAGCAGCGGGACAGGGAAGAGGGCCTTCCAAGAGACCCAGTACTTC
CASSGTGKRAFQETQYF
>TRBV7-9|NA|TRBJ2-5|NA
TGTGCCAGCAGCTTTCGGGCAGTTCAAGAGACCCAGTACTTC
CASSFRAVQETQYF
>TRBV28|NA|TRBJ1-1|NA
TGTGCCAGCAGTTTCACACGGGGCCAGAACACTGAAGCTTTCTTT
CASSFTRGQNTEAFF
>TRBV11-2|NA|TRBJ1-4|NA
TGTGCCAGCAGCCTGGGACACCTAAATGAAAAACTGTTTTTT
CASSLGHLNEKLFF
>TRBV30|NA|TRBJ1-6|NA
TGTGCCTGGAGTGTACTCGGGGGTGCTGGGAATTCACCCCTCCACTTT
CAWSVLGGAGNSPLHF
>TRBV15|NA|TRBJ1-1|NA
TGTGCCACCGGGGGGCCGGGGGACACTGAAGCTTTCTTT
CATGGPGDTEAFF
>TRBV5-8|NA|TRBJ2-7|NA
TGTGCCAGCACCCTACTGGGTGACTCCTACGAGCAGTACTTC
CASTLLGDSYEQYF
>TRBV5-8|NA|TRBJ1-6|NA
TGTGCCAGCAGCTTGTCCTCACGCGGCAGGCACTATAATTCACCCCTCCACTTT
CASSLSSRGRHYNSPLHF
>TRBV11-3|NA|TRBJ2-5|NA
TGTGCCAGCAGCTCCGGGGTTCAAGAGACCCAGTACTTC
CASSSGVQETQYF
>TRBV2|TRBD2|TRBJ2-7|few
TGTGCCAGCAGTGAGGGGACTAGCCTCTACGAGCAGTACTTC
CASSEGTSLYEQYF
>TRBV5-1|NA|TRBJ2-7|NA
TGCGCCAGCAGCCTTGCCGCGTTTCCGGACGGGAGCTCCTACGAGCAGTACTTC
CASSLAAFPDGSSYEQYF
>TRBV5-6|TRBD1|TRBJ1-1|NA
TGTGCCAGCAGCGCCAGACAGGGACGGAACACTGAAGCTTTCTTT
CASSARQGRNTEAFF
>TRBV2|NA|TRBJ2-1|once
TGTGCCAGCAGAGCTCGTTACGGGGATGAGCAGTTCTTC
CASRARYGDEQFF